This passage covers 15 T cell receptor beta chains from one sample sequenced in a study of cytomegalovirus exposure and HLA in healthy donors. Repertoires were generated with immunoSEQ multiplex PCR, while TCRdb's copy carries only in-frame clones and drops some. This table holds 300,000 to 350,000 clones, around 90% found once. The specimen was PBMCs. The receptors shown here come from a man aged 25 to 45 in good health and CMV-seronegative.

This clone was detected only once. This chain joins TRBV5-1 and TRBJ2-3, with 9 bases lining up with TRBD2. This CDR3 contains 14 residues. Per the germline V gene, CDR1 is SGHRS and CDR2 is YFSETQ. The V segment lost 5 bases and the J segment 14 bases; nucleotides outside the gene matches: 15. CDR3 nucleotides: TGCGCCAGCAGTTCCGGGACTAGCCCCTCGACGGCGTATTTT. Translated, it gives CASSSGTSPSTAYF.

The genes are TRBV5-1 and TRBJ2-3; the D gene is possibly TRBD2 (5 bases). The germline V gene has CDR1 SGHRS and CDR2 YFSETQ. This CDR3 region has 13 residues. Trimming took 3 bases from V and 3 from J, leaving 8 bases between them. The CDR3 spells CASSSEGTDTQYF. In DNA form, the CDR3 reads TGCGCCAGCAGCTCCGAGGGAACAGATACGCAGTATTTT.

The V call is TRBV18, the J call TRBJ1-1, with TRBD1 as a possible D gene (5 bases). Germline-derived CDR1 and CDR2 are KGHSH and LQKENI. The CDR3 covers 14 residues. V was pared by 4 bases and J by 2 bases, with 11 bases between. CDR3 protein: CASSLGTANTEAFF. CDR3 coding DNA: TGTGCCAGCTCACTCGGGACTGCTAACACTGAAGCTTTCTTT.

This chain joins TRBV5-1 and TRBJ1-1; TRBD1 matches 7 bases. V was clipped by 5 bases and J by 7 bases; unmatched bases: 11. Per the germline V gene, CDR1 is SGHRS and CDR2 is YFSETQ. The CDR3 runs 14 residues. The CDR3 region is CASSYATGSNEAFF. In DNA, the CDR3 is TGCGCCAGCAGTTACGCGACAGGGAGCAATGAAGCTTTCTTT.

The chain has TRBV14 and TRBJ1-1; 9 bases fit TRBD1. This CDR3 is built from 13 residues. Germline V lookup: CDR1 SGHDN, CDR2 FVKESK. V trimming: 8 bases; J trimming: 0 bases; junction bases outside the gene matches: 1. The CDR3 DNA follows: TGTGCCAGCGGACAGGGGATGAACACTGAAGCTTTCTTT. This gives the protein CASGQGMNTEAFF.

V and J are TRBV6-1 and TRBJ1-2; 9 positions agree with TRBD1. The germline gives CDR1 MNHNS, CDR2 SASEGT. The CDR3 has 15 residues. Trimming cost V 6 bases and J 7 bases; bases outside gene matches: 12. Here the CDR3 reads CASSRQGVNRSGYTF. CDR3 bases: TGTGCCAGCAGCCGACAGGGGGTGAACCGAAGTGGCTACACCTTC.

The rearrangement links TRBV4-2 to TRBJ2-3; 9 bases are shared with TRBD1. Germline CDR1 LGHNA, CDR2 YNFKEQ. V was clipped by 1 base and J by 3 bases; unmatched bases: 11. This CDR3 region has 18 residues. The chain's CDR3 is CASSQGDGIQGATDTQYF. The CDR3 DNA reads TGTGCCAGCAGCCAAGGTGACGGTATACAGGGGGCAACAGATACGCAGTATTTT.

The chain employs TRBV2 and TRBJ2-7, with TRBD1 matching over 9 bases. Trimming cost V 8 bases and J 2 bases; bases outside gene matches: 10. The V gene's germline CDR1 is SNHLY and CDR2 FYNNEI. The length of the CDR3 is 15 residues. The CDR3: CASSSPRTGAYEQYF. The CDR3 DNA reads TGTGCCAGCTCGTCCCCCCGGACAGGGGCCTACGAGCAGTACTTC.

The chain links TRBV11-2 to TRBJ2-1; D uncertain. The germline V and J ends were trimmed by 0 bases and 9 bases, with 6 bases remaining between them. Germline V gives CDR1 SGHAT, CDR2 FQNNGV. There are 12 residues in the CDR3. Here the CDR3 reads CASSLDIGEQFF. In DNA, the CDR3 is TGTGCCAGCAGCTTAGATATCGGTGAGCAGTTCTTC.

CDR3 sequence: CASSPIAGGSVTQYF. For the CDR3, the DNA is TGTGCCAGCAGCCCTATAGCGGGGGGCTCCGTTACGCAGTATTTT. The chain has TRBV9 and TRBJ2-3, with 10 bases fitting TRBD2. With V trimmed by 4 bases and J by 8 bases, 10 bases remained unmatched. Germline CDR1 is SGDLS and CDR2 is YYNGEE. The CDR3 spans 15 residues.

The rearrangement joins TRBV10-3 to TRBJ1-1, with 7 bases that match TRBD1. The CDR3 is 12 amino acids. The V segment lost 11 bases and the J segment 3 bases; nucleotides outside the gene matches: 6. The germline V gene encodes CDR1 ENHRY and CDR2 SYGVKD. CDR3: CAARQGDTEAFF. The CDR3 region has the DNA TGTGCCGCCAGACAGGGTGACACTGAAGCTTTCTTT.

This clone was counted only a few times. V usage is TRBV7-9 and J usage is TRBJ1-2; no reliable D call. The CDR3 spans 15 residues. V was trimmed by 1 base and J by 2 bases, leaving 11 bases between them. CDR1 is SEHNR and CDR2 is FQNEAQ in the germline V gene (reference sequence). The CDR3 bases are TGTGCCAGCAGCTTAGTGAGTAATGAGAACTATGGCTACACCTTC. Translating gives CASSLVSNENYGYTF.

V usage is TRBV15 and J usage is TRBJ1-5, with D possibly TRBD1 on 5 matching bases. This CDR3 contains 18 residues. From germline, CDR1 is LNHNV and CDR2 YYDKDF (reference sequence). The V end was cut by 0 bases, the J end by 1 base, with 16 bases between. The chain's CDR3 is CATSRDRAHQLSNQPQHF. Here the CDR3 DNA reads TGTGCCACCAGCAGAGACAGGGCCCACCAGTTAAGCAATCAGCCCCAGCATTTT.

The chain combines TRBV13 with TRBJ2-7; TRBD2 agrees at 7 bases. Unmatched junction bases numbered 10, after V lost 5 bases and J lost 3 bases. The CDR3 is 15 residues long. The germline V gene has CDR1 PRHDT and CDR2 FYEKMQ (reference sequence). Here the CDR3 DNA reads TGTGCCAGCAGCCAGACGGATGGGGGGGGCTACGAGCAGTACTTC. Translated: CASSQTDGGGYEQYF.

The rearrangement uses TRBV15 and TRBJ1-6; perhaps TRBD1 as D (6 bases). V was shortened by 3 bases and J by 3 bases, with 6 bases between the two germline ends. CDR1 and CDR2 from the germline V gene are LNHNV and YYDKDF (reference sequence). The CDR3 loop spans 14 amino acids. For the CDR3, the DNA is TGTGCCACCAGCAGGGACAGCTATAATTCACCCCTCCACTTT. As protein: CATSRDSYNSPLHF.